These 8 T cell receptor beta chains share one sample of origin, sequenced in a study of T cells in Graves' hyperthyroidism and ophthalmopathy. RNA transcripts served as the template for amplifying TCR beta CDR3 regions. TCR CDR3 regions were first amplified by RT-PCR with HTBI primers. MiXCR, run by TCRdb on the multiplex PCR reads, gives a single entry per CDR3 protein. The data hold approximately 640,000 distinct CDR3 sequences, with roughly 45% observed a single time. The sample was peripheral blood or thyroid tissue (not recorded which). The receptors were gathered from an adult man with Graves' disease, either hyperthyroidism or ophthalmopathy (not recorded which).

In nucleotides, the CDR3 is TGTGCCAGCAGTGGCCAAAACACAGATACCGGGGAGCTGTTTTTT. As protein: CASSGQNTDTGELFF. V is TRBV2 and J is TRBJ2-2; D is unresolved. Trimming left V 4 bases short and J 5 bases short, with 14 bases between. CDR1 and CDR2 (germline): SNHLY, FYNNEI. The CDR3 covers 15 residues.

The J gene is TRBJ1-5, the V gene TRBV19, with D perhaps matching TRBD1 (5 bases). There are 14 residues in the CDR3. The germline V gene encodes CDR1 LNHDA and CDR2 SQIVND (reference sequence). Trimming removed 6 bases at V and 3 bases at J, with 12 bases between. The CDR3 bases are TGTGCCAGTAGCCCCGGGGCATTCAATCAGCCCCAGCATTTT. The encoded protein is CASSPGAFNQPQHF.

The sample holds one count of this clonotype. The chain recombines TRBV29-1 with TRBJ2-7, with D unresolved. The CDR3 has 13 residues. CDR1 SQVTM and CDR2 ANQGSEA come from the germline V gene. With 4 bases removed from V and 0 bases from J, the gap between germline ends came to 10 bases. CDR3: CSVAVGFSYEQYF. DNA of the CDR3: TGCAGCGTTGCTGTCGGGTTCTCCTACGAGCAGTACTTC.

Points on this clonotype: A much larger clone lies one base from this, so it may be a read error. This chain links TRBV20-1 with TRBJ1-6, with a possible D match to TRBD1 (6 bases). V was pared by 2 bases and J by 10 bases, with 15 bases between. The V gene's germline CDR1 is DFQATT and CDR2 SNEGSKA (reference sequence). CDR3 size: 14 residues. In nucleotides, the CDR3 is TGCAGTGCTAGAATCCCGGGGGCAAAGTCACCCCTCCACTTT. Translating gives CSARIPGAKSPLHF.

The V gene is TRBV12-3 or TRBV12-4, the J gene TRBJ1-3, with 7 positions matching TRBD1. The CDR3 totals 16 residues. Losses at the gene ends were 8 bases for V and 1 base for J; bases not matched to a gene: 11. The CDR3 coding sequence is TGTGCCAGCTTCTGGAGGGACAGCCCGTCTGGAAACACCATATATTTT. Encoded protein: CASFWRDSPSGNTIYF.

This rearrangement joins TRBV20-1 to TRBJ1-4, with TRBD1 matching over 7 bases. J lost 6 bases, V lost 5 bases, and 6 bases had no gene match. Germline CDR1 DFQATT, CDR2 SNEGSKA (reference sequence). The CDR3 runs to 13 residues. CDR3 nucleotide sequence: TGCAGTGCTCACAGGGGTCGGGATGAAAAACTGTTTTTT. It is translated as CSAHRGRDEKLFF.

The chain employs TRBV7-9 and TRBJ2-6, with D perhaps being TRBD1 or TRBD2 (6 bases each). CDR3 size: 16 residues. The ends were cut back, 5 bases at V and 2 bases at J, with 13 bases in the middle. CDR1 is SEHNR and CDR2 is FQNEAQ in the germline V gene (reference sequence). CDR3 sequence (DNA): TGTGCCAGCAGCCAAGCCGGGGGCGCTGGGGCCAACGTCCTGACTTTC. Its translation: CASSQAGGAGANVLTF.

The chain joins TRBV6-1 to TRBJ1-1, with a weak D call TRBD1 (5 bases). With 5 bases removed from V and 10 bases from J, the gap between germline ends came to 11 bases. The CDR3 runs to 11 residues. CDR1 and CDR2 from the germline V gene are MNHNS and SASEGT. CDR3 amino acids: CASSYGTRAFF. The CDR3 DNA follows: TGTGCCAGCAGTTACGGGACCCGAGCTTTCTTT.